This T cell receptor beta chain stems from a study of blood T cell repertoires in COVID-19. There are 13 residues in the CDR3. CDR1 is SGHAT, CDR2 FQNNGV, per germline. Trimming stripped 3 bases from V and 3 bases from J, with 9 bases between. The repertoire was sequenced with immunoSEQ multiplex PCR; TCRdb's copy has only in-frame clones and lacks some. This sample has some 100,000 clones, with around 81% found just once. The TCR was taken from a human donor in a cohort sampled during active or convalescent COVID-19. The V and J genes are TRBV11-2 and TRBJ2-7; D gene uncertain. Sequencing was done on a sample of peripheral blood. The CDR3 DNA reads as TGTGCCAGCAGCTTTAGCAGCCTCTACGAGCAGTACTTC. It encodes CASSFSSLYEQYF.